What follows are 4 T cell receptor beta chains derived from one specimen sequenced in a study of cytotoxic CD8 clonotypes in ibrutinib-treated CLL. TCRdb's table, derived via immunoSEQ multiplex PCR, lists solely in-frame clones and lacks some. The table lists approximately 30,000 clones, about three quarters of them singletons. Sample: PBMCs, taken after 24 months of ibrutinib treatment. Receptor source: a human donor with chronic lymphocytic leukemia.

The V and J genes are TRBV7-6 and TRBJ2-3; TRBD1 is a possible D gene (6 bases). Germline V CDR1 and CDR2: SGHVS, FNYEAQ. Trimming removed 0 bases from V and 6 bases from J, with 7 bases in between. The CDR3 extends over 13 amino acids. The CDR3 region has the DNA TGTGCCAGCAGCTTAGCGCAGGGGGATACGCAGTATTTT. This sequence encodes CASSLAQGDTQYF.

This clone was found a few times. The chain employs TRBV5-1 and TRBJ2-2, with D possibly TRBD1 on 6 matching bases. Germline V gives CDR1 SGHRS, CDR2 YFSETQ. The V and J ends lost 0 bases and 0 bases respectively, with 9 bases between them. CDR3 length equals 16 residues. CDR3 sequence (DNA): TGCGCCAGCAGCTTGGGGGACACTTCGAACACCGGGGAGCTGTTTTTT. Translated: CASSLGDTSNTGELFF.

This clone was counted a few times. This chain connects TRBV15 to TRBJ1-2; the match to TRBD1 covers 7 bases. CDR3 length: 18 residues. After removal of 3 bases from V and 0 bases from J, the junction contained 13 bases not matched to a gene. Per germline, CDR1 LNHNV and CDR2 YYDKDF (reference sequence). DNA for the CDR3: TGTGCCACCAGCAGGGGGAAACGACAGGGCCAGACTAACTATGGCTACACCTTC. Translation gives CATSRGKRQGQTNYGYTF.

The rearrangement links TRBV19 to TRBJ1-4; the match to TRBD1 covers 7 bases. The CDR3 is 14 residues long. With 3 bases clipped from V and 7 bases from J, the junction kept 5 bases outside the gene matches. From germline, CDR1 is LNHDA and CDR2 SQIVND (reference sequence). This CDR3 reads CASSIERGREKLFF. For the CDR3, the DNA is TGTGCCAGTAGTATTGAAAGGGGGCGTGAAAAACTGTTTTTT.